Each of the 22 T cell receptor beta chains below was sequenced from the same sample in a study of early T cells in non-severe SARS-CoV-2 infection. A single record per CDR3 protein comes from TCRdb applying MiXCR to the 5' RACE reads. The sample yields around 80,000 distinct CDR3 sequences, about 12% seen once. Sequencing was done on a sample of whole blood. The origin of the receptors is an adult who was a healthcare worker with PCR-confirmed SARS-CoV-2 infection or an uninfected control (not recorded which).

In DNA form, the CDR3 reads TGTGCCAGCTCGCGGGACAGCCCTAACTATGGCTACACCTTC. Protein: CASSRDSPNYGYTF. V and J are TRBV18 and TRBJ1-2, with 7 bases lining up with TRBD1. Losses at the gene ends were 6 bases for V and 0 bases for J; bases not matched to a gene: 4. CDR1 is KGHSH and CDR2 is LQKENI in the germline V gene. This CDR3 is 14 amino acids long. Filled out from reference TRBV18 and TRBJ1-2, the complete variable domain reads NAGVMQNPRHLVRRRGQEARLRCSPMKGHSHVYWYRQLPEEGLKFMVYLQKENIIDESGMPKERFSAEFPKEGPSILRIQQVVRGDSAAYFCASSRDSPNYGYTFGSGTRLTVV.

This clonotype has just a few counts. The chain has TRBV28 and TRBJ1-5; 10 positions match TRBD1. This CDR3 contains 13 residues. Trimming removed 6 bases from V and 7 bases from J; junction bases left unmatched: 3. Germline V lookup: CDR1 MDHEN, CDR2 SYDVKM. The CDR3 sequence is CASRDRGNQPQHF. Here the CDR3 DNA reads TGTGCCAGCAGGGACAGGGGGAACCAGCCCCAGCATTTT.

The chain couples TRBV18 to TRBJ1-1, with D perhaps matching TRBD1 (5 bases). CDR1 is KGHSH and CDR2 is LQKENI in the germline V gene. The germline V and J ends were trimmed by 1 base and 4 bases, with 16 bases remaining between them. The CDR3 runs to 16 residues. CDR3 coding DNA: TGTGCCAGCTCACCACGGACGGAACCGAGGGGCACTGAAGCTTTCTTT. Residues: CASSPRTEPRGTEAFF. The whole variable domain, filled in from reference TRBV18 and TRBJ1-1, reads NAGVMQNPRHLVRRRGQEARLRCSPMKGHSHVYWYRQLPEEGLKFMVYLQKENIIDESGMPKERFSAEFPKEGPSILRIQQVVRGDSAAYFCASSPRTEPRGTEAFFGQGTRLTVV.

This clonotype was recorded a few times. This chain uses TRBV5-1 with TRBJ2-5, with TRBD2 as a possible D gene (5 bases). The V end was cut by 2 bases, the J end by 2 bases, with 13 bases between. This CDR3 is 15 amino acids long. From germline, CDR1 is SGHRS and CDR2 YFSETQ. CDR3 in amino acids: CASSFGGRGQETQYF. Written as DNA, the CDR3 is TGCGCCAGCAGCTTTGGAGGACGAGGTCAAGAGACCCAGTACTTC.

There are a few counts of this clonotype. This chain connects TRBV7-9 to TRBJ1-5, with 7 positions matching TRBD1. Germline lookup yields CDR1 SEHNR and CDR2 FQNEAQ (reference sequence). The CDR3 consists of 15 residues. V was pared by 5 bases and J by 3 bases, with 7 bases of the junction left unmatched. The CDR3 region is CASSGATGYNQPQHF. In DNA, the CDR3 is TGTGCCAGCAGCGGAGCGACAGGGTACAATCAGCCCCAGCATTTT.

The chain is built from TRBV28 and TRBJ2-4; D is perhaps TRBD1 or TRBD2 (5 bases each). CDR3 size: 12 residues. The germline V gene encodes CDR1 MDHEN and CDR2 SYDVKM. V gave up 6 bases and J gave up 12 bases, with 15 bases separating them. CDR3 DNA: TGTGCCAGCAGCCCGGGACGAAGTAGTCAGTACTTC. Amino acid sequence: CASSPGRSSQYF.

This clonotype was seen many times. The rearrangement joins TRBV7-3 to TRBJ2-1, with D perhaps given as TRBD1 or TRBD2 (5 bases each). Germline CDR1 SGHTA, CDR2 FQGTGA. Trimming took 5 bases from V and 0 from J, leaving 17 bases between them. CDR3 size: 17 residues. The CDR3 loop reads CASSPRGGESSYNEQFF. The CDR3 coding sequence is TGTGCCAGCAGCCCAAGGGGTGGGGAGAGCTCCTACAATGAGCAGTTCTTC. The variable domain in full, with the rest retrieved from reference TRBV7-3 and TRBJ2-1, is GAGVSQTPSNKVTEKGKYVELRCDPISGHTALYWYRQSLGQGPEFLIYFQGTGAADDSGLPNDRFFAVRPEGSVSTLKIQRTERGDSAVYLCASSPRGGESSYNEQFFGPGTRLTVL.

J is TRBJ2-7 and V is TRBV28; TRBD1 aligns across 11 bases. V trimming: 6 bases; J trimming: 4 bases; junction bases outside the gene matches: 17. Germline V CDR1 and CDR2: MDHEN, SYDVKM. The CDR3 is 18 residues long. The CDR3 sequence is CASSSPRTGTGGRYEQYF. DNA for the CDR3: TGTGCCAGCAGCTCACCAAGAACGGGGACAGGGGGTAGGTACGAGCAGTACTTC.

This clonotype was recorded at least ten times. The chain has TRBV2 and TRBJ1-3; D call uncertain. The CDR3 totals 14 residues. The V gene lost 3 bases and the J gene lost 4 bases, with 10 bases spanning the gap. In germline, CDR1 is SNHLY, CDR2 FYNNEI. The CDR3 sequence: CASSDSTPGNTIYF. The CDR3 nucleotides read TGTGCCAGCAGTGACTCTACCCCAGGAAACACCATATATTTT.

Ten or more counts support this clonotype. This sequence joins TRBV7-3 and TRBJ2-5, with D unclear. Germline CDR1 and CDR2: SGHTA and FQGTGA. CDR3 size: 13 residues. Trimming pared 4 bases from V and 3 bases from J, leaving 9 bases between. DNA of the CDR3: TGTGCCAGCAGCTCCTTTGGGGAAGAGACCCAGTACTTC. Protein sequence: CASSSFGEETQYF.

The genes are TRBV19 and TRBJ1-5, with 8 nucleotides matching TRBD1. The CDR3 sequence is 13 residues long. Germline CDR1 is LNHDA and CDR2 is SQIVND (reference sequence). V lost 8 bases and J lost 4; bases outside the gene matches: 4. CDR3 DNA: TGTGCCAGTCGACAGGGGAGAAATCAGCCCCAGCATTTT. It codes for CASRQGRNQPQHF.

As concerns this clonotype: A much more abundant neighbour one base away suggests this may be a read error. The chain is built from TRBV25-1 and TRBJ2-1, with D possibly TRBD1 on 6 matching bases. The CDR3 loop spans 14 amino acids. Per germline, CDR1 MGHDK and CDR2 SYGVNS. Trimming shortened V by 4 bases and J by 7 bases, and 14 bases separated the two germline ends. CDR3: CASSGQDLGNEQFF. CDR3 DNA: TGTGCCAGCAGTGGACAGGACCTGGGAAATGAGCAGTTCTTC.

This clonotype was observed at least ten times. V is TRBV20-1 and J is TRBJ2-4, with 7 bases aligning to TRBD2. The CDR3 is 17 residues long. Germline CDR1 reads DFQATT; CDR2 reads SNEGSKA (reference sequence). V was pared by 2 bases and J by 9 bases, with 19 bases of the junction left unmatched. CDR3 DNA: TGCAGTGCTAGAAACCCCAGCGGGGCCATGGGCGGGAGCATTCAGTACTTC. Its translation is CSARNPSGAMGGSIQYF.

The rearrangement uses TRBV29-1 and TRBJ1-2, with TRBD1 as a possible D gene (5 bases). Trimming removed 8 bases from V and 8 bases from J, with 18 bases in between. The CDR3 totals 12 residues. Germline lookup yields CDR1 SQVTM and CDR2 ANQGSEA. Here the CDR3 DNA reads TGCAGCCCTCCCAATCGGGGGTGCGGCTACACCTTC. Its protein is CSPPNRGCGYTF.

For this clonotype: This may arise from a read error, as a much more abundant clone is one base away. The V and J genes are TRBV29-1 and TRBJ2-7; no definite D call. CDR1 is SQVTM and CDR2 is ANQGSEA in the germline V gene. CDR3 size: 11 residues. The CDR3 coding sequence is TGCGGCGTCACCGTTCTCGGGGAGCAGTACTTC. Amino acids: CGVTVLGEQYF.

The gene calls are TRBV5-1 and TRBJ2-1; 7 nucleotides line up with TRBD2. The ends lost 4 bases at V and 2 bases at J; junction bases unmatched: 9. The CDR3 loop spans 16 amino acids. Germline V lookup: CDR1 SGHRS, CDR2 YFSETQ. The CDR3 bases are TGCGCCAGCAGCCCCCCGCGGGAGAACCCCTACAATGAGCAGTTCTTC. Amino acids: CASSPPRENPYNEQFF.

The chain has TRBV5-4 and TRBJ1-1, with D unclear. The germline V gene encodes CDR1 SGHNT and CDR2 YYREEE (reference sequence). This CDR3 has 12 amino acids. V dropped 4 bases and J dropped 3 bases, with 7 bases sitting between them. This CDR3 is CASSLVDTEAFF. CDR3 nucleotide sequence: TGTGCCAGCAGCCTCGTGGACACTGAAGCTTTCTTT.

This clonotype was counted only a few times. This chain links TRBV12-3 or TRBV12-4 with TRBJ2-1; 9 bases are shared with TRBD2. The CDR3 totals 14 residues. V shed 6 bases, J shed 4 bases, and the junction held 4 bases outside the gene matches. The CDR3 DNA is TGTGCCAGCAGCCCCCTAGCGGGGTACAATGAGCAGTTCTTC. Amino acids: CASSPLAGYNEQFF.

The table lists this clonotype with many counts. In DNA, the CDR3 is TGTGCCAGCAGCCCAGACGGATGGGACGAGCAGTACTTC. Translating it yields CASSPDGWDEQYF. The chain joins TRBV3-1 to TRBJ2-7; D gene uncertain. Germline CDR1 is LGHDT and CDR2 is YNNKEL (reference sequence). The CDR3 spans 13 residues. V was shortened by 4 bases and J by 5 bases, with 12 bases between the two germline ends.

This sequence joins TRBV6-1 and TRBJ2-3; D is undetermined. In germline, CDR1 is MNHNS, CDR2 SASEGT. Trimming removed 7 bases at V and 8 bases at J, with 13 bases between. CDR3 length: 12 amino acids. CDR3 residues: CASTIDTGTQYF. CDR3 in DNA: TGTGCCAGCACGATCGATACGGGTACGCAGTATTTT.

The genes are TRBV27 and TRBJ2-6; the D is unclear. V was clipped by 5 bases and J by 0 bases, with 5 bases between them. The V gene's germline CDR1 is MNHEY and CDR2 SMNVEV (reference sequence). The CDR3 is 14 residues long. The CDR3 DNA follows: TGTGCCAGCAGTCAGATCTCTGGGGCCAACGTCCTGACTTTC. Amino acids: CASSQISGANVLTF.

The chain couples TRBV28 to TRBJ2-7, with a possible D match to TRBD1 (6 bases). The CDR3 sequence is 12 residues long. The V gene's germline CDR1 is MDHEN and CDR2 SYDVKM. V was clipped by 5 bases and J by 3 bases, with 8 bases between them. The CDR3 is CASSTDSYEQYF. DNA of the CDR3: TGTGCCAGCAGTACGGACAGCTACGAGCAGTACTTC. Full variable domain (remainder filled in from reference TRBV28 and TRBJ2-7): DVKVTQSSRYLVKRTGEKVFLECVQDMDHENMFWYRQDPGLGLRLIYFSYDVKMKEKGDIPEGYSVSREKKERFSLILESASTNQTSMYLCASSTDSYEQYFGPGTRLTVT.